This paragraph covers one T cell receptor beta chain sequence. The protocol was immunoSEQ multiplex PCR, while the TCRdb copy is restricted to in-frame clones and leaves out a portion. Among more than 9,500 clones listed, about 74% were seen once. This sample is drawn from a study of T cells after somatic rescue of genetic block. CDR3 length: 16 residues. Per germline, CDR1 ENHRY and CDR2 SYGVKD. Between the trimmed V and J ends, which lost 3 bases and 2 bases, there was a span of 11 bases. The sequence was obtained from a boy aged 5 to 17. The sample was peripheral blood mononuclear cells (PBMCs). This chain links TRBV10-3 with TRBJ1-6; D gene uncertain. The CDR3, as DNA: TGTGCCATCAGTGAAAGGGAAATCACCTATAATTCACCCCTCCACTTT. Translation gives CAISEREITYNSPLHF.